What follows are 9 T cell receptor beta chains derived from one specimen sequenced in a study of T-cell memory formation after mild COVID-19. TCRdb recomputed calls from the 5' RACE reads with MiXCR, one row per CDR3 protein. The table shows hundreds of thousands of distinct CDR3 sequences, with around 27% occurring only once. The sample taken for sequencing was PBMCs or a T cell subset sorted from them (not recorded which). These receptors were taken from an adult woman who had mild COVID-19 (a few samples of this study predate the infection). Cell type and time point are not known.

In its sample, this clonotype was seen a few times. The chain recombines TRBV12-3 or TRBV12-4 with TRBJ1-2, with TRBD1 matching over 8 bases. The CDR3 is made up of 16 amino acids. J gave up 5 bases and V 5 bases, and 13 bases lay outside the gene matches. CDR3 sequence (DNA): TGTGCCAGCAGTCTCGGATGGACAGGGACCTTATATGGCTACACCTTC. This codes for CASSLGWTGTLYGYTF.

Only a few counts were recorded for this clonotype. V is TRBV12-3 or TRBV12-4 and J is TRBJ2-1; 10 bases map to TRBD2. The length of the CDR3 is 15 residues. V lost 0 bases to trimming and J lost 12 bases; unmatched junction nucleotides: 8. CDR3 coding DNA: TGTGCCAGCAGTTTAGCAGCGGGAGGGCTGGCGGGGCAGTTCTTC. Its protein is CASSLAAGGLAGQFF.

This clonotype was seen many times. The rearrangement uses TRBV2 and TRBJ2-1; TRBD2 matches 11 bases. V lost 4 bases to trimming and J lost 2 bases; unmatched junction nucleotides: 10. This CDR3 comprises 18 residues. Germline CDR1 is SNHLY and CDR2 is FYNNEI. The CDR3 is CASSVLSGRAEPYNEQFF. The CDR3 DNA is TGTGCCAGCAGTGTCCTTAGCGGGAGGGCCGAACCCTACAATGAGCAGTTCTTC.

V gene TRBV6-2 or TRBV6-3 combines with J gene TRBJ2-1; a weak D match, TRBD2 (5 bases). Germline V gene data show CDR1 as MNHEY and CDR2 as SVGEGT. This CDR3 has 12 amino acids. V was trimmed by 2 bases and J by 8 bases, leaving 7 bases between them. DNA of the CDR3: TGTGCCAGCAGTTACCGGGGAGATGAGCAGTTCTTC. Translation: CASSYRGDEQFF.

This chain connects TRBV18 to TRBJ2-7, with D possibly matching TRBD2 (5 bases). Per germline, CDR1 KGHSH and CDR2 LQKENI. The CDR3 totals 14 residues. Between the trimmed V and J ends, which lost 1 base and 5 bases, there was a span of 12 bases. CDR3 in amino acids: CASSPRSSPHEQYF. CDR3 DNA: TGTGCCAGCTCACCACGGTCTAGCCCCCACGAGCAGTACTTC.

The chain combines TRBV30 with TRBJ1-1, with a tentative D call TRBD1 (6 bases). V was shortened by 2 bases and J by 11 bases, with 15 bases between the two germline ends. Germline loops: CDR1 GTSNPN, CDR2 SVGIG (reference sequence). The CDR3 contains 12 residues. The CDR3 is CAWSMVSGDAFF. The CDR3 coding sequence is TGTGCCTGGAGTATGGTCTCAGGGGATGCTTTCTTT.

This clonotype was detected a few times. CDR3 nucleotides: TGTGCCAGCCGGGGGCGAGTCGACGAGCAGTACTTC. This gives the protein CASRGRVDEQYF. The chain is built from TRBV6-6 and TRBJ2-7, with D perhaps being TRBD1 or TRBD2 (6 bases each). There are 12 residues in the CDR3. Between the trimmed V and J ends, which lost 8 bases and 5 bases, there was a span of 13 bases. The germline CDR1 and CDR2 sequences are MNHNY and SVGAGI (reference sequence).

The chain joins TRBV20-1 to TRBJ2-5; D remains ambiguous. Trimming cost V 0 bases and J 7 bases, with 15 bases left between them. This CDR3 has 14 residues. The V gene's germline CDR1 is DFQATT and CDR2 SNEGSKA (reference sequence). This CDR3 is CSARDLTDGVTQYF. DNA of the CDR3: TGCAGTGCTAGAGATCTCACGGATGGGGTGACCCAGTACTTC.

In its sample, this clonotype was seen a few times. This sequence joins TRBV7-9 and TRBJ1-1; TRBD1 is a possible D gene (6 bases). Germline CDR1 SEHNR, CDR2 FQNEAQ (reference sequence). This CDR3 contains 13 residues. With 6 bases removed from V and 3 bases from J, the gap between germline ends came to 11 bases. The chain's CDR3 is CASRAGVDTEAFF. Here the CDR3 DNA reads TGTGCCAGCAGAGCAGGGGTTGACACTGAAGCTTTCTTT.